Below, 27 T cell receptor beta chains from the same sample are listed, as sequenced in a study of tumor-infiltrating lymphocytes in primary liver carcinoma. Total RNA amounting to around 450 ng was the source from which TCR beta cDNA was made with a constant-region primer. The TCR beta library was amplified through three nested multiplex PCR rounds in a modified ARM-PCR procedure. Researchers ran the first two PCR rounds for approximately 10 cycles each with TRBV1-TRBV30 forward primers and a C-beta reverse primer. TCRdb reprocessed the multiplex PCR reads with MiXCR, giving one entry per CDR3 protein. The sample lists 320,000 or so distinct CDR3 sequences, around three fifths occurring once. The blood RNA (from unsorted whole blood) was obtained, and germline DNA was also extracted. The sample taken for sequencing was peripheral blood. All receptors come from a man aged 35 to 55 with primary liver carcinoma and hepatitis B virus infection.

This clonotype was counted between two and nine times. V gene TRBV4-1 combines with J gene TRBJ1-1, with D maybe TRBD1 (5 bases). V was trimmed by 3 bases and J by 2 bases, leaving 16 bases between them. There are 16 residues in the CDR3. CDR1 MGHRA and CDR2 YSYEKL come from the germline V gene. The CDR3 DNA reads as TGCGCCAGCAGCCAGGACCCCGGGGGGGTTAACACTGAAGCTTTCTTT. Translation: CASSQDPGGVNTEAFF.

About this clonotype: Just one base apart from a much larger clone, this may be a read error. This chain connects TRBV5-4 to TRBJ2-1; no definite D call. The CDR3 length is 13 residues. Trimming left V 4 bases short and J 12 bases short, with 17 bases between. Germline V gene lookup returns CDR1 SGHNT and CDR2 YYREEE (reference sequence). The CDR3 protein is CASSLPTSGGQFF. The CDR3 DNA is TGTGCCAGCAGCCTACCGACCTCCGGTGGGCAGTTCTTC. Variable domain in full (rest from reference TRBV5-4 and TRBJ2-1): ETGVTQSPTHLIKTRGQQVTLRCSSQSGHNTVSWYQQALGQGPQFIFQYYREEENGRGNFPPRFSGLQFPNYSSELNVNALELDDSALYLCASSLPTSGGQFFGPGTRLTVL.

This clonotype was seen many times. V gene TRBV29-1 combines with J gene TRBJ2-1, with 7 positions matching TRBD2. From germline, CDR1 is SQVTM and CDR2 ANQGSEA. This CDR3 contains 15 residues. Trimming cost V 4 bases and J 1 base; bases outside gene matches: 7. The CDR3 region is CSVGVLGGSYNEQFF. The CDR3 nucleotides read TGCAGCGTTGGGGTACTGGGAGGGTCCTACAATGAGCAGTTCTTC.

This clonotype occurred once. A much bigger clone sits one base away, suggesting this may be a read error. Here the CDR3 omits its conserved ending phenylalanine or tryptophan, so a read error is the likely source. The J gene is TRBJ2-5, the V gene TRBV5-6, with 8 bases matching TRBD2. Germline V gene data show CDR1 as SGHDT and CDR2 as YYEEEE. V lost 2 bases, J lost 5 bases, and 20 bases stayed unmatched. The CDR3 is 19 amino acids. The CDR3 DNA reads TGTGCCAGCAGCTTCACGGTTTCGGCGGGAGGTCCAGGCGGGGAGACCCAGTACTTA. It yields the protein CASSFTVSAGGPGGETQYL.

This clonotype was observed at least ten times. This sequence joins TRBV7-8 and TRBJ1-1; D gene uncertain. This CDR3 region has 16 residues. The germline CDR1 and CDR2 sequences are SGHVS and FQNEAQ. V lost 5 bases and J lost 4, with 20 bases in between. CDR3 in amino acids: CASSPTVVSGITEAFF. In nucleotides, the CDR3 is TGTGCCAGCAGCCCGACCGTGGTGTCGGGGATCACTGAAGCTTTCTTT.

This clonotype occurred many times. The chain recombines TRBV6-2 or TRBV6-3 with TRBJ1-2; D ambiguous. Germline CDR1 is MNHEY and CDR2 is SVGEGT. V lost 6 bases to trimming and J lost 4 bases, with 12 bases between them. This CDR3 region has 13 residues. In DNA form, the CDR3 reads TGTGCCAGCAGCCCCCGGAGCGGCTATGGCTACACCTTC. Its translation: CASSPRSGYGYTF.

As concerns this clonotype: Since no conserved phenylalanine or tryptophan closes the CDR3, a read error is the likely cause. The chain combines TRBV28 with TRBJ2-1; TRBD1 agrees at 8 bases. V dropped 5 bases and J dropped 9; count of bases not matched to a gene: 3. This CDR3 is 12 amino acids long. CDR1 is MDHEN, CDR2 SYDVKM, per germline. This CDR3 reads CASSLTGGEQFS. In DNA form, the CDR3 reads TGTGCCAGCAGTCTTACAGGGGGTGAGCAGTTCTCC.

The count of this clonotype is one. V usage is TRBV6-5 and J usage is TRBJ2-4, with D perhaps matching TRBD2 (5 bases). The CDR3 is 15 amino acids. Germline CDR1 is MNHEY and CDR2 is SVGAGI. V lost 7 bases to trimming and J lost 7 bases, with 20 bases between them. The CDR3 DNA reads as TGTGCCAGCAAAAAACTAACGAGAGGGCCTAACATTCAGTACTTC. This sequence encodes CASKKLTRGPNIQYF.

Comments on this clonotype: Relative to the germline gene, one junction end is altered; a read error may explain this. The V call is TRBV4-1, the J call TRBJ2-1; D not certain. This CDR3 has 12 residues. Germline CDR1 reads MGHRA; CDR2 reads YSYEKL. The chain's CDR3 is CASNQVYNEQSF. DNA for the CDR3: TGCGCCAGCAACCAAGTCTACAATGAGCAGTCCTTC.

The chain joins TRBV11-1 to TRBJ2-7, with unresolved D. The ends were cut back, 7 bases at V and 3 bases at J, with 25 bases in the middle. Germline values: CDR1 SGHAT, CDR2 FQDESV (reference sequence). The CDR3 extends over 17 amino acids. The CDR3 sequence is CASNRPALAGASYEQYF. For the CDR3, the DNA is TGTGCCAGCAACCGTCCTGCCTTAGCAGGAGCCAGCTACGAGCAGTACTTC.

The count of this clonotype is one. A much bigger clone sits one base away, suggesting this may be a read error. This chain uses TRBV6-5 with TRBJ2-1; 11 bases are a match to TRBD2. The CDR3 consists of 17 residues. V was pared by 2 bases and J by 7 bases, with 10 bases of the junction left unmatched. Germline V gene data show CDR1 as MNHEY and CDR2 as SVGAGI. CDR3 coding DNA: TGTGCCAGCAGTTACATTGATAGCGGGGGGGAAAGGAATGAGCAGTTCTTC. Its protein is CASSYIDSGGERNEQFF.

On this clonotype: A much larger clone sits a single nucleotide away, making a read error possible. The chain employs TRBV6-5 and TRBJ2-7, with TRBD2 identical over 11 bases. Germline CDR1 and CDR2: MNHEY and SVGAGI. There are 16 residues in the CDR3. Trimming took 5 bases from V and 6 from J; bases not matched to a gene: 12. The CDR3 DNA is TGTGCCAGCAGTCGAACTAGCGGGAGAACCTTAGGCGAGCAGTACTTC. Protein product: CASSRTSGRTLGEQYF.

To note about this clonotype: One end of the junction does not line up with germline, which may come from a read error. This sequence joins TRBV5-1 and TRBJ2-7, with no clear D. The CDR3 is 12 amino acids. CDR1 and CDR2 from the germline V gene are SGHRS and YFSETQ. CDR3 sequence reads: CACSLVGIEQYF. The CDR3 DNA reads TGCGCCTGCAGCTTGGTAGGGATCGAGCAGTACTTC.

About this clonotype itself: A clone one base away is much larger, so this may be a read error. This chain joins TRBV6-1 and TRBJ2-7; D is unclear. The germline gives CDR1 MNHNS, CDR2 SASEGT. V gave up 2 bases and J gave up 2 bases, with 4 bases separating them. The CDR3 has 12 residues. The CDR3 loop is CASSEHTYEQYF. CDR3 sequence (DNA): TGTGCCAGCAGTGAACATACCTACGAGCAGTACTTC.

As for this clonotype: A much larger clone is a single base away; this may be a read error. The chain links TRBV12-3 or TRBV12-4 to TRBJ2-2; 7 bases are a match to TRBD2. This CDR3 spans 15 amino acids. V trimming: 6 bases; J trimming: 5 bases; junction bases outside the gene matches: 9. For the CDR3, the DNA is TGTGCCAGCAGCGGACTAGTGGGAGGAACCGGGGAGCTGTTTTTT. The encoded protein is CASSGLVGGTGELFF.

A remark on this clonotype: Compared with germline, one end of the junction differs, possibly owing to a read error. The chain is built from TRBV5-5 and TRBJ1-5; maybe TRBD1 (6 bases). From germline, CDR1 is SGHKS and CDR2 YYEKEE (reference sequence). The CDR3 is made up of 14 amino acids. CDR3 sequence: CASHRGALPQPQQF. For the CDR3, the DNA is TGTGCCAGCCACCGGGGGGCCCTACCTCAGCCCCAGCAATTT.

Regarding this clonotype: At one of its ends the junction is not consistent with the germline gene, which may arise from a read error. The chain recombines TRBV24-1 with TRBJ2-7, with D unclear. CDR1 and CDR2 from the germline V gene are KGHDR and SFDVKD. There are 13 residues in the CDR3. The DNA of the CDR3 is TGTGCCATCAGTGATACGACGTCCTACGAGCAGTACTTC. As protein: CAISDTTSYEQYF.

This clonotype was seen a handful of times. This could be a read error, since a much larger clone is one nucleotide away. The DNA of the CDR3 is TGTGCCAGCAGTTTGGTCGTCTCTGGCTACACCTTC. Its protein product is CASSLVVSGYTF. The chain uses TRBV12-3 or TRBV12-4 and TRBJ1-2; unclear D gene. V was trimmed by 3 bases and J by 7 bases, leaving 9 bases between them. The CDR3 extends over 12 amino acids.

Concerning this clonotype itself: Sequence at one end of the junction differs from germline and may be a read error. This chain connects TRBV10-3 to TRBJ1-4; 7 nucleotides agree with TRBD1. The CDR3 runs 13 residues. Looked up from germline, CDR1 is ENHRY and CDR2 is SYGVKD. CDR3: CTISQGEGEKLFF. The CDR3 DNA reads as TGTACCATCAGCCAGGGGGAGGGCGAAAAACTGTTTTTT.

CDR3 nucleotide sequence: TGTGCCAGCGGATCTCCTCCTAGGCCGCCGGGTTCACCCCTCCACTTT. This encodes CASGSPPRPPGSPLHF. This chain joins TRBV28 and TRBJ1-6; D is ambiguous. Trimming shortened V by 8 bases and J by 9 bases, and 23 bases separated the two germline ends. The CDR3 consists of 16 residues. Germline V gene data show CDR1 as MDHEN and CDR2 as SYDVKM.

Regarding this clonotype: A much larger clone lies one base from this, so it may be a read error. This rearrangement joins TRBV12-3 or TRBV12-4 to TRBJ2-1; D remains ambiguous. Trimming cost V 5 bases and J 9 bases, with 14 bases left between them. CDR3 length: 13 residues. This CDR3 reads CASSPLLRVEQFF. The CDR3 coding sequence is TGTGCCAGCAGTCCCCTCCTTCGGGTTGAGCAGTTCTTC.

In its sample, this clonotype was seen once. Being one base from a much bigger clone, this may be a read error. V usage is TRBV4-2 and J usage is TRBJ1-1; 7 positions agree with TRBD1. The CDR3 totals 15 residues. The V gene's germline CDR1 is LGHNA and CDR2 YNFKEQ. The CDR3 region has the DNA TGTGCCAGCAGCCAAGATGCTGCAGGGGGTACTGGAGCTTTCTTT. This codes for CASSQDAAGGTGAFF.

Details on this clonotype: At one boundary the junction diverges from the germline segment, which might be a read error. The rearrangement joins TRBV5-4 to TRBJ2-2; 14 bases are a match to TRBD2. There are 16 residues in the CDR3. Looked up from germline, CDR1 is SGHNT and CDR2 is YYREEE (reference sequence). The DNA for the CDR3 is TGTGCCAGCAGCCCAACGGGACTAGCGGGAGTCGGGGTGCTGTTTTTT. Its protein product is CASSPTGLAGVGVLFF.

Concerning this clonotype: Being one base from a much bigger clone, this may be a read error. The chain employs TRBV28 and TRBJ2-1, with 10 positions matching TRBD2. CDR3 length: 15 amino acids. Germline V CDR1 and CDR2: MDHEN, SYDVKM. V was pared by 3 bases and J by 4 bases, with 3 bases of the junction left unmatched. CDR3 DNA sequence: TGTGCCAGCAGTTTGAGCGGGAGGGGGTACAATGAGCAGTTCTTC. It is translated as CASSLSGRGYNEQFF.

The sample holds many counts of this clonotype. The rearrangement links TRBV5-1 to TRBJ1-1; D may be TRBD1 (6 bases). CDR3 length: 15 amino acids. V was clipped by 0 bases and J by 6 bases, with 15 bases between them. Germline V lookup: CDR1 SGHRS, CDR2 YFSETQ. This CDR3 reads CASSLVAGKGAEAFF. The CDR3 coding sequence is TGCGCCAGCAGCTTGGTGGCAGGGAAGGGGGCTGAAGCTTTCTTT.

As regards this clonotype: One junction end does not reproduce the germline sequence, and a read error may be involved. The chain has TRBV11-1 and TRBJ2-7; D is perhaps TRBD2 (5 bases). This CDR3 has 13 amino acids. Germline V CDR1 and CDR2: SGHAT, FQDESV (reference sequence). This chain's CDR3 is CANSLDLYYKQYF. The CDR3 coding sequence is TGTGCCAACAGCCTGGACTTGTACTACAAGCAGTACTTC.

The rearrangement joins TRBV12-3 or TRBV12-4 to TRBJ1-2; 10 bases align to TRBD1. V gave up 7 bases and J gave up 2 bases; unmatched junction bases: 7. The CDR3 loop spans 15 amino acids. Here the CDR3 DNA reads TGTGCCAGCACCCCAGGGACAGGGGAGAACTATGGCTACACCTTC. Translating it yields CASTPGTGENYGYTF.